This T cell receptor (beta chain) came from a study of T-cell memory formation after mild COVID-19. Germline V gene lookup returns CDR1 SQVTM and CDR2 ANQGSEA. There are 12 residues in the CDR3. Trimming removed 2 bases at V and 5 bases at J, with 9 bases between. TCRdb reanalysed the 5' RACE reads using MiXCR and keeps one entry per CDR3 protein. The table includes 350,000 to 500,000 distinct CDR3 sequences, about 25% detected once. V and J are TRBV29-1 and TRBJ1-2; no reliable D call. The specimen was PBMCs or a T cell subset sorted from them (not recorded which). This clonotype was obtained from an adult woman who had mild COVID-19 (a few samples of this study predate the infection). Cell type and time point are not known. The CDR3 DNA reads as TGCAGCGTTGAAAGCTGGGGTTATGGCTACACCTTC. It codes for CSVESWGYGYTF.